The TCR beta chain described here comes from a study of cytomegalovirus exposure and HLA in healthy donors. Vbeta (60) and Jbeta (13) primers were used in the PCR. TCRdb keeps only in-frame clones here, not all; method: immunoSEQ multiplex PCR. The data contain fewer than 100,000 clones, 75% to 80% of them singletons. This clone was detected once. Its antigen is currently unknown. Study-wide points: Many donors shared some public TCRs, even though most TCR sequences were rare.

Trimming pared 3 bases from V and 2 bases from J, leaving 17 bases between. Germline V lookup: CDR1 MDHEN, CDR2 SYDVKM. This CDR3 is built from 16 residues. The clonotype was recovered from a female donor in good health and CMV-seronegative. V and J are TRBV28 and TRBJ2-7; weak D call: TRBD1 (6 bases). The sample taken for sequencing was PBMCs. The CDR3 loop reads CASSLRLWGPAYEQYF. CDR3 bases: TGTGCCAGCAGTTTGCGATTGTGGGGGCCCGCCTACGAGCAGTACTTC.